The TCR beta chain described here comes from a study of blood T cells in healthy people across ages. Through a sample-barcoded 5' primer and a J-beta primer mix, a second PCR was run for roughly 6 to 11 cycles. TCRdb reprocessed the 5' RACE reads via MiXCR and lists one record per CDR3 protein. This table has roughly 1,800,000 distinct CDR3 sequences, about 50% appearing once. V lost 2 bases to trimming and J lost 5 bases; unmatched junction nucleotides: 5. CDR3 length equals 14 residues. The germline V gene encodes CDR1 SGHDT and CDR2 YYEEEE. The sequencing input was blood. The V call is TRBV5-6, the J call TRBJ2-5, with 8 bases lining up with TRBD2. The TCR was taken from a woman aged 40 to 49 in good health. CDR3 nucleotides: TGTGCCAGCAGCTTACCCACTAGCGGTGAGACCCAGTACTTC. The encoded protein is CASSLPTSGETQYF.